This T cell receptor beta chain was captured in a study of graft-versus-host responses after intestinal transplantation. Data came from immunoSEQ multiplex PCR; TCRdb stores just in-frame clones and leaves some out. The profile shows 70,000 to 100,000 clones, approximately 91% of them singletons. The CDR3 extends over 14 amino acids. Trimming removed 5 bases from V and 5 bases from J, with 12 bases in between. Germline assignment: CDR1 MNHNY and CDR2 SVGAGI (reference sequence). Remarks on this clone: Its target is not known.

The material sequenced was unstimulated CD4+ T cells sorted from spleen or lymph node cells, taken before intestinal transplant. The chain uses TRBV6-6 and TRBJ1-4; no clear D gene. The receptor's source is a human donor who received an intestinal transplant. CDR3 in amino acids: CASSRTSSNEKLFF. The CDR3 nucleotides read TGTGCCAGCAGTCGGACTTCTTCAAATGAAAAACTGTTTTTT.